These T cell receptor beta chains were read from a single sample in a study of blood T cell repertoires in COVID-19. TCRdb's table, derived via immunoSEQ multiplex PCR, lists solely in-frame clones and lacks some. The sample holds about 240,000 clones, approximately 82% seen once. Sequencing was done on a sample of peripheral blood. These TCRs come from a woman aged 18-29 years with acute or convalescent COVID-19. The CDR3 runs from the conserved cysteine through the conserved F or W. A D gene is named only where the DNA matches it firmly. The size entry is marked missing in some rows and otherwise reads once, few, many or a size class.

cdr3_nt: TGTGCCAGCAGCAGCGAAGGAGGGAACTATGGCTACACCTTC
cdr3_aa: CASSSEGGNYGYTF
clone_size: -
d_call: -
v_call: TRBV28
j_call: TRBJ1-2
cdr3_length: 14

cdr3_nt: TGTGCCACCATGGGGACAGGGGCCTACAATGAGCAGTTCTTC
cdr3_aa: CATMGTGAYNEQFF
clone_size: -
d_call: TRBD1
v_call: TRBV24-1
j_call: TRBJ2-1
cdr3_length: 14

cdr3_nt: TGTGCCTGGAGTTCTGACAACACAGATACGCAGTATTTT
cdr3_aa: CAWSSDNTDTQYF
clone_size: once
d_call: -
v_call: TRBV30
j_call: TRBJ2-3
cdr3_length: 13

cdr3_nt: TGTGCCAGCAGTCGACTAGCGGGAGACACCGGGGAGCTGTTTTTT
cdr3_aa: CASSRLAGDTGELFF
clone_size: -
d_call: TRBD2
v_call: TRBV7-8
j_call: TRBJ2-2
cdr3_length: 15

cdr3_nt: TGTGCCAGCAGCCCTGGCACCCGGGACGAGCAGTACTTC
cdr3_aa: CASSPGTRDEQYF
clone_size: -
d_call: -
v_call: TRBV6-2/TRBV6-3
j_call: TRBJ2-7
cdr3_length: 13

cdr3_nt: TGTGCCTGGAGTGAATTGGACAGGGATAACACTGAAGCTTTCTTT
cdr3_aa: CAWSELDRDNTEAFF
clone_size: -
d_call: TRBD1
v_call: TRBV30
j_call: TRBJ1-1
cdr3_length: 15

cdr3_nt: TGTGCCAGCAGTTACTCGAGTCGTGAAGCTTTCTTT
cdr3_aa: CASSYSSREAFF
clone_size: -
d_call: -
v_call: TRBV6-6
j_call: TRBJ1-1
cdr3_length: 12

cdr3_nt: TGTGCCAGCTCACCACTGAGTACGGCTAACTATGGCTACACCTTC
cdr3_aa: CASSPLSTANYGYTF
clone_size: -
d_call: -
v_call: TRBV18
j_call: TRBJ1-2
cdr3_length: 15

cdr3_nt: TGTGCCAGCAGCCTTACAGGGGACACTGAAGCTTTCTTT
cdr3_aa: CASSLTGDTEAFF
clone_size: few
d_call: TRBD1
v_call: TRBV7-9
j_call: TRBJ1-1
cdr3_length: 13

cdr3_nt: TGCAGCATGCGACCGGGACTACAGGATTCAGAGACCCAGTACTTC
cdr3_aa: CSMRPGLQDSETQYF
clone_size: -
d_call: TRBD2
v_call: TRBV29-1
j_call: TRBJ2-5
cdr3_length: 15

cdr3_nt: TGTGCCAGCAGCTCGTTGACTAGAGGGGATACGCAGTATTTT
cdr3_aa: CASSSLTRGDTQYF
clone_size: -
d_call: -
v_call: TRBV7-2
j_call: TRBJ2-3
cdr3_length: 14

cdr3_nt: TGTGCCAGCAGCTTAAGGGCTTATCTGGCGGGAGACTCCTACAATGAGCAGTTCTTC
cdr3_aa: CASSLRAYLAGDSYNEQFF
clone_size: few
d_call: TRBD2
v_call: TRBV7-3
j_call: TRBJ2-1
cdr3_length: 19

cdr3_nt: TGCGCCAGCAGCCAGGGGGCGTACACTGAAGCTTTCTTT
cdr3_aa: CASSQGAYTEAFF
clone_size: once
d_call: -
v_call: TRBV4-3
j_call: TRBJ1-1
cdr3_length: 13

cdr3_nt: TGTGCCAGCTCACGGGTTACCGGGACAGGAACTGAAGCTTTCTTT
cdr3_aa: CASSRVTGTGTEAFF
clone_size: few
d_call: TRBD1
v_call: TRBV18
j_call: TRBJ1-1
cdr3_length: 15

cdr3_nt: TGTGCCAGCAGGACAGAGAAACGCACTGAAGCTTTCTTT
cdr3_aa: CASRTEKRTEAFF
clone_size: -
d_call: -
v_call: TRBV6-5
j_call: TRBJ1-1
cdr3_length: 13

cdr3_nt: TGTGCCAGCAGGACACCGAACACTGAAGCTTTCTTT
cdr3_aa: CASRTPNTEAFF
clone_size: -
d_call: -
v_call: TRBV28
j_call: TRBJ1-1
cdr3_length: 12

cdr3_nt: TGTGCCAGCAGCCAAGACCTTGCAGGTTTAGAGCAGTACTTC
cdr3_aa: CASSQDLAGLEQYF
clone_size: few
d_call: -
v_call: TRBV3-1/TRBV3-2
j_call: TRBJ2-7
cdr3_length: 14

cdr3_nt: TGCAGTGCTAGTGGTAGGGGCAACACTGAAGCTTTCTTT
cdr3_aa: CSASGRGNTEAFF
clone_size: -
d_call: -
v_call: TRBV20-1
j_call: TRBJ1-1
cdr3_length: 13

cdr3_nt: TGTGCCAGCTCACCAGGTAGGACACCTAACACTGAAGCTTTCTTT
cdr3_aa: CASSPGRTPNTEAFF
clone_size: -
d_call: -
v_call: TRBV18
j_call: TRBJ1-1
cdr3_length: 15

cdr3_nt: TGTGCCAGCAGCTTGGGGCAGTTAACCTACGAGCAGTACTTC
cdr3_aa: CASSLGQLTYEQYF
clone_size: -
d_call: -
v_call: TRBV5-6
j_call: TRBJ2-7
cdr3_length: 14

cdr3_nt: TGTGCCAGCAGCCCACCCGGGCAGGGGTGGAGTTCACCCCTCCACTTT
cdr3_aa: CASSPPGQGWSSPLHF
clone_size: -
d_call: -
v_call: TRBV14
j_call: TRBJ1-6
cdr3_length: 16

cdr3_nt: TGTGCCAGCAGCCAGGTAGGCGCGAACACCGGGGAGCTGTTTTTT
cdr3_aa: CASSQVGANTGELFF
clone_size: -
d_call: -
v_call: TRBV13
j_call: TRBJ2-2
cdr3_length: 15

cdr3_nt: TGTGCCACCAACGACAGGGGCCTTGAAGAGACCCAGTACTTC
cdr3_aa: CATNDRGLEETQYF
clone_size: once
d_call: TRBD1
v_call: TRBV15
j_call: TRBJ2-5
cdr3_length: 14

cdr3_nt: TGTGCCAGCAGCTTGGGTCGGGAGTCGGATACGCAGTATTTT
cdr3_aa: CASSLGRESDTQYF
clone_size: -
d_call: -
v_call: TRBV5-4
j_call: TRBJ2-3
cdr3_length: 14

cdr3_nt: TGCAGCGTTGAAGAACCCGGACAGGAAGCTAACTATGGCTACACCTTC
cdr3_aa: CSVEEPGQEANYGYTF
clone_size: -
d_call: TRBD1
v_call: TRBV29-1
j_call: TRBJ1-2
cdr3_length: 16

cdr3_nt: TGTGCCAGCTTCACTCACAGGTGGAACTCCTTCTATGGCTACACCTTC
cdr3_aa: CASFTHRWNSFYGYTF
clone_size: few
d_call: -
v_call: TRBV28
j_call: TRBJ1-2
cdr3_length: 16

cdr3_nt: TGTGCCAGCAGTGGCCCCGGACAGGGTGAGGCTTTCTTT
cdr3_aa: CASSGPGQGEAFF
clone_size: -
d_call: TRBD1
v_call: TRBV2
j_call: TRBJ1-1
cdr3_length: 13

cdr3_nt: TGTGCCAGTAGTATGACAAGTAGGTCCTACGAGCAGTACTTC
cdr3_aa: CASSMTSRSYEQYF
clone_size: -
d_call: -
v_call: TRBV19
j_call: TRBJ2-7
cdr3_length: 14

cdr3_nt: TGTGCCAGCAGTCAGCTAGCGGGGGGCTACAATGAGCAGTTCTTC
cdr3_aa: CASSQLAGGYNEQFF
clone_size: -
d_call: TRBD2
v_call: TRBV14
j_call: TRBJ2-1
cdr3_length: 15

cdr3_nt: TGTGCCAGCACCCTAGCCTCTACCTCGCTCTATGGCTACACCTTC
cdr3_aa: CASTLASTSLYGYTF
clone_size: few
d_call: -
v_call: TRBV7-2
j_call: TRBJ1-2
cdr3_length: 15

cdr3_nt: TGTGCCAGCAGCTTAGTTTCTCTCCAGGGAAACACCATATATTTT
cdr3_aa: CASSLVSLQGNTIYF
clone_size: -
d_call: -
v_call: TRBV7-8
j_call: TRBJ1-3
cdr3_length: 15

cdr3_nt: TGCAGTGCTAGACAAAACTATGGCTACACCTTC
cdr3_aa: CSARQNYGYTF
clone_size: once
d_call: -
v_call: TRBV20-1
j_call: TRBJ1-2
cdr3_length: 11

cdr3_nt: TGCGCCAGCAGCCAAGTCGGGTCGGCCAACTCCTACAATGAGCAGTTCTTC
cdr3_aa: CASSQVGSANSYNEQFF
clone_size: -
d_call: -
v_call: TRBV4-3
j_call: TRBJ2-1
cdr3_length: 17

cdr3_nt: TGTGCCAGCAGCCAAACCCAAGGACTAGCGGGAGGGAATGAGCAGTTCTTC
cdr3_aa: CASSQTQGLAGGNEQFF
clone_size: -
d_call: -
v_call: TRBV21-1
j_call: TRBJ2-1
cdr3_length: 17

cdr3_nt: TGTGCCAGTCTGCCCACAGGGGCCTCCTACGAGCAGTACTTC
cdr3_aa: CASLPTGASYEQYF
clone_size: -
d_call: TRBD1
v_call: TRBV6-5
j_call: TRBJ2-7
cdr3_length: 14

cdr3_nt: TGCGCCAGCACCCGACAGGGGAGAGAGACCCAGTACTTC
cdr3_aa: CASTRQGRETQYF
clone_size: -
d_call: TRBD1
v_call: TRBV5-1
j_call: TRBJ2-5
cdr3_length: 13

cdr3_nt: TGTGCCAGCAGTTTCGGTGGCGGGGTCGGGGAAGAGACCCAGTACTTC
cdr3_aa: CASSFGGGVGEETQYF
clone_size: -
d_call: -
v_call: TRBV6-2/TRBV6-3
j_call: TRBJ2-5
cdr3_length: 16

cdr3_nt: TGCAGTGCTAGTGACAGGGGATGGGAGAATTCACCCCTCCACTTT
cdr3_aa: CSASDRGWENSPLHF
clone_size: -
d_call: TRBD1
v_call: TRBV20-1
j_call: TRBJ1-6
cdr3_length: 15

cdr3_nt: TGTGCCAGCAGCCAAGTCGAGGGCGGCGAGCAGTACTTC
cdr3_aa: CASSQVEGGEQYF
clone_size: few
d_call: -
v_call: TRBV3-1/TRBV3-2
j_call: TRBJ2-7
cdr3_length: 13

cdr3_nt: TGTGCCAGCAGCCACCCCGACAGGGCAGAGACCCAGTACTTC
cdr3_aa: CASSHPDRAETQYF
clone_size: -
d_call: TRBD1
v_call: TRBV3-1/TRBV3-2
j_call: TRBJ2-5
cdr3_length: 14

cdr3_nt: TGTGCCAGCAGCTTGGTAGAAGAGACCCAGTACTTC
cdr3_aa: CASSLVEETQYF
clone_size: -
d_call: -
v_call: TRBV5-6
j_call: TRBJ2-5
cdr3_length: 12

cdr3_nt: TGTGCCAGCTCACCACCGGGACTAGCGCCGTACGAGCAGTACTTC
cdr3_aa: CASSPPGLAPYEQYF
clone_size: once
d_call: TRBD2
v_call: TRBV18
j_call: TRBJ2-7
cdr3_length: 15

cdr3_nt: TGTGCCAGCAGCTCGAGTGGGGCCCGCTACGAGCAGTACTTC
cdr3_aa: CASSSSGARYEQYF
clone_size: -
d_call: -
v_call: TRBV6-1
j_call: TRBJ2-7
cdr3_length: 14

cdr3_nt: TGTGCCAGCGCTAGGGAGAGGGCCACCTACGAGCAGTACTTC
cdr3_aa: CASARERATYEQYF
clone_size: -
d_call: -
v_call: TRBV7-2
j_call: TRBJ2-7
cdr3_length: 14

cdr3_nt: TGTGCCAGCCAAAGCGGAAGCACAGATACGCAGTATTTT
cdr3_aa: CASQSGSTDTQYF
clone_size: -
d_call: -
v_call: TRBV27
j_call: TRBJ2-3
cdr3_length: 13

cdr3_nt: TGTGCCAGCAGCTTACGACCATCTAGCGGGAGTGACAATGAGCAGTTCTTC
cdr3_aa: CASSLRPSSGSDNEQFF
clone_size: -
d_call: TRBD2
v_call: TRBV7-2
j_call: TRBJ2-1
cdr3_length: 17

cdr3_nt: TGTGCCAGCTCACCCCGACCCCACCCGGGACAGGGCATGAACACTGAAGCTTTCTTT
cdr3_aa: CASSPRPHPGQGMNTEAFF
clone_size: -
d_call: TRBD1
v_call: TRBV18
j_call: TRBJ1-1
cdr3_length: 19

cdr3_nt: TGTGCCAGCAGTGTGACAGGGAAGGTGGGGTACTATGGCTACACCTTC
cdr3_aa: CASSVTGKVGYYGYTF
clone_size: few
d_call: TRBD1
v_call: TRBV2
j_call: TRBJ1-2
cdr3_length: 16

cdr3_nt: TGTGCCAGCAGCTTACCGGACAGAGACTATGGCTACACCTTC
cdr3_aa: CASSLPDRDYGYTF
clone_size: -
d_call: -
v_call: TRBV7-9
j_call: TRBJ1-2
cdr3_length: 14

cdr3_nt: TGTGCCAGCAGCCAGCGGGGTAACACCGGGGAGCTGTTTTTT
cdr3_aa: CASSQRGNTGELFF
clone_size: -
d_call: TRBD2
v_call: TRBV11-3
j_call: TRBJ2-2
cdr3_length: 14

cdr3_nt: TGTGCCAGCGGGGGGGGTGGGGCTGAAGCTTTCTTT
cdr3_aa: CASGGGGAEAFF
clone_size: -
d_call: -
v_call: TRBV12-3/TRBV12-4
j_call: TRBJ1-1
cdr3_length: 12

cdr3_nt: TGCAGCGTTGATTCCCAGCGGGACTACAATGAGCAGTTCTTC
cdr3_aa: CSVDSQRDYNEQFF
clone_size: -
d_call: TRBD2
v_call: TRBV29-1
j_call: TRBJ2-1
cdr3_length: 14

cdr3_nt: TGTGCCTGGAGTGTAAAGGGGACTAGCGGGAGTGGGGGCTCCTACAATGAGCAGTTCTTC
cdr3_aa: CAWSVKGTSGSGGSYNEQFF
clone_size: -
d_call: TRBD2
v_call: TRBV30
j_call: TRBJ2-1
cdr3_length: 20

cdr3_nt: TGTGCCAGCAGCTTAGAAGGAGGGTCCACTCAGCCCCAGCATTTT
cdr3_aa: CASSLEGGSTQPQHF
clone_size: -
d_call: -
v_call: TRBV7-8
j_call: TRBJ1-5
cdr3_length: 15

cdr3_nt: TGCGCCAGCAGCTTGCAGGGGGAAAAAAACATTCAGTACTTC
cdr3_aa: CASSLQGEKNIQYF
clone_size: -
d_call: TRBD1
v_call: TRBV5-1
j_call: TRBJ2-4
cdr3_length: 14

cdr3_nt: TGTGCCAGCAGTGTACAGGGGGTAAATTCACCCCTCCACTTT
cdr3_aa: CASSVQGVNSPLHF
clone_size: -
d_call: TRBD1
v_call: TRBV27
j_call: TRBJ1-6
cdr3_length: 14

cdr3_nt: TGTGCCAGCAGTTGGCGACAGGGGGGTTACAATGAGCAGTTCTTC
cdr3_aa: CASSWRQGGYNEQFF
clone_size: -
d_call: TRBD1
v_call: TRBV6-2/TRBV6-3
j_call: TRBJ2-1
cdr3_length: 15

cdr3_nt: TGTGCCAGTAGTATCGGACTAGCGGGAGGTATCGTTGGGGCAGATACGCAGTATTTT
cdr3_aa: CASSIGLAGGIVGADTQYF
clone_size: -
d_call: TRBD2
v_call: TRBV19
j_call: TRBJ2-3
cdr3_length: 19

cdr3_nt: TGTGCCAGTAGCCCGGGACAGGGATGGTATCGCAATCAGCCCCAGCATTTT
cdr3_aa: CASSPGQGWYRNQPQHF
clone_size: -
d_call: TRBD1
v_call: TRBV19
j_call: TRBJ1-5
cdr3_length: 17

cdr3_nt: TGCGCCAGCAGCTTGGTGGGGGCCTTGAACACTGAAGCTTTCTTT
cdr3_aa: CASSLVGALNTEAFF
clone_size: -
d_call: -
v_call: TRBV5-1
j_call: TRBJ1-1
cdr3_length: 15